One sample yielded the 20 T cell receptor beta chains listed below, sequenced in a study of identical twins. TCRdb ran MiXCR on the 5' RACE reads and lists one entry per CDR3 protein. The table lists around 140,000 distinct CDR3 sequences, under 4.5% of them singletons, with around 8% in the top ten. Sequencing was performed on memory T cells sorted from blood. The receptor source for this set is a man between 18 and 35 years old in good health.

This clonotype occurred many times. The V call is TRBV21-1, the J call TRBJ1-1. TRBV21-1 is deemed a pseudogene. The CDR3 sequence is 11 residues long. For the CDR3, the DNA is TGTGCCAGAATGGCCAACACTGAAGCTTTCTTT. It codes for CARMANTEAFF.

This clonotype was counted at least ten times. The V and J genes are TRBV12-3 or TRBV12-4 and TRBJ2-2; D perhaps matches TRBD1 (5 bases). The CDR3 totals 13 residues. Trimming removed 7 bases from V and 4 bases from J, with 10 bases in between. The CDR3 bases are TGTGCCAGCACCATAAGGGGCACCGGGGAGCTGTTTTTT. It codes for CASTIRGTGELFF.

The sample holds many counts of this clonotype. This sequence joins TRBV20-1 and TRBJ2-5; D perhaps matches TRBD2 (6 bases). This CDR3 contains 14 residues. The germline V gene has CDR1 DFQATT and CDR2 SNEGSKA (reference sequence). Trimming stripped 0 bases from V and 1 base from J, with 9 bases between. The CDR3 reads CSARESSAQETQYF. The CDR3 DNA reads as TGCAGTGCTAGAGAGTCTAGCGCCCAAGAGACCCAGTACTTC.

This clonotype was counted at least ten times. The V and J genes are TRBV5-1 and TRBJ2-3, with 9 bases lining up with TRBD1. This CDR3 spans 17 amino acids. V dropped 2 bases and J dropped 1; count of bases not matched to a gene: 8. In germline, CDR1 is SGHRS, CDR2 YFSETQ. DNA for the CDR3: TGCGCCAGCAGCTTATCCACAGGGGGCCGGGGCACAGATACGCAGTATTTT. As protein: CASSLSTGGRGTDTQYF.

This clonotype occurred many times. V and J are TRBV15 and TRBJ2-5; D remains unclear. Looked up from germline, CDR1 is LNHNV and CDR2 is YYDKDF (reference sequence). CDR3 length: 12 residues. Deletions cut 1 base from V and 1 base from J, with 1 base between. The chain's CDR3 is CATSRVQETQYF. CDR3 nucleotide sequence: TGTGCCACCAGCAGAGTCCAAGAGACCCAGTACTTC.

The table lists this clonotype with many counts. The V gene is TRBV12-3 or TRBV12-4, the J gene TRBJ1-4, with no clear D. The CDR3 contains 10 residues. The V and J ends lost 8 bases and 7 bases respectively, with 5 bases between them. The CDR3 nucleotides are TGTGCCAGCCGGGGTGAAAAACTGTTTTTT. Translated, it gives CASRGEKLFF.

This clonotype was detected ten times or more. The chain combines TRBV5-1 with TRBJ2-1, with D possibly TRBD1 on 6 matching bases. Germline V gene data show CDR1 as SGHRS and CDR2 as YFSETQ. V was trimmed by 4 bases and J by 3 bases, leaving 14 bases between them. The CDR3 spans 15 residues. This chain's CDR3 is CASSPDSGDYNEQFF. CDR3 sequence (DNA): TGCGCCAGCAGCCCGGACAGTGGAGACTACAATGAGCAGTTCTTC.

This clonotype appeared many times. The gene calls are TRBV29-1 and TRBJ2-1; 7 bases map to TRBD2. The germline V gene has CDR1 SQVTM and CDR2 ANQGSEA. CDR3 size: 15 residues. J lost 9 bases, V lost 4 bases, and 15 bases had no gene match. CDR3 protein: CSVVRGRDPGPEQFF. DNA of the CDR3: TGCAGCGTTGTGCGGGGGAGAGACCCAGGGCCTGAGCAGTTCTTC.

This clonotype was seen ten or more times. This rearrangement joins TRBV27 to TRBJ2-3, with a possible D match to TRBD1 (6 bases). The CDR3 runs to 15 residues. V lost 6 bases to trimming and J lost 1 base, with 14 bases between them. CDR1 MNHEY and CDR2 SMNVEV come from the germline V gene (reference sequence). CDR3 coding DNA: TGTGCCAGCAGAAACAGGGCCGTGGGCACAGATACGCAGTATTTT. Translating it yields CASRNRAVGTDTQYF.

This clonotype was seen ten or more times. The chain recombines TRBV29-1 with TRBJ2-3, with D tentatively TRBD2 (5 bases). Germline V gene data show CDR1 as SQVTM and CDR2 as ANQGSEA. V gave up 6 bases and J gave up 1 base, with 8 bases separating them. This CDR3 is 12 amino acids long. For the CDR3, the DNA is TGCAGCGTAGGAGGTGGCACAGATACGCAGTATTTT. Its translation: CSVGGGTDTQYF.

A few counts support this clonotype. CDR3 protein: CASSGLAGSYEQYF. The CDR3 DNA reads TGTGCCAGTAGTGGACTAGCGGGTTCCTACGAGCAGTACTTC. This rearrangement joins TRBV19 to TRBJ2-7, with 11 bases fitting TRBD2. J gave up 1 base and V 5 bases, and 1 base lay outside the gene matches. CDR1 is LNHDA and CDR2 is SQIVND in the germline V gene (reference sequence). The CDR3 is made up of 14 amino acids.

This clonotype was detected ten times or more. This chain uses TRBV28 with TRBJ2-7; 12 bases fit TRBD1. V was clipped by 8 bases and J by 6 bases; unmatched bases: 2. In germline, CDR1 is MDHEN, CDR2 SYDVKM. The CDR3 length is 12 residues. CDR3 loop: CASGTGGREQYF. CDR3 DNA sequence: TGTGCCAGCGGGACAGGGGGCCGCGAGCAGTACTTC.

This clonotype was recorded many times. The chain employs TRBV6-2 or TRBV6-3 and TRBJ1-5, with 12 bases that match TRBD1. The V gene's germline CDR1 is MNHEY and CDR2 SVGEGT. The CDR3 consists of 17 residues. Germline trimming cut 6 bases from V and 5 bases from J; bases unmatched to any gene: 11. The CDR3 DNA reads as TGTGCCAGCAGCGCGCATAGGGACAGGGGGCGATATCAGCCCCAGCATTTT. Protein sequence: CASSAHRDRGRYQPQHF.

This clonotype has at least ten counts. This chain joins TRBV6-5 and TRBJ2-2, with TRBD1 as a possible D gene (5 bases). V was cut by 2 bases and J by 11 bases, with 12 bases left in between. From germline, CDR1 is MNHEY and CDR2 SVGAGI. The CDR3 covers 13 residues. For the CDR3, the DNA is TGTGCCAGCAGTTACAATCGTTGGACAGAGCTGTTTTTT. The encoded protein is CASSYNRWTELFF.

This clonotype was seen repeatedly, ten times or more. The CDR3 nucleotides read TGCGCCAGCAGCTTGGCCGTACAAAGTGAAGCTTTCTTT. It encodes CASSLAVQSEAFF. This chain links TRBV5-1 with TRBJ1-1; D not certain. The CDR3 has 13 amino acids. The germline gives CDR1 SGHRS, CDR2 YFSETQ. V was trimmed by 0 bases and J by 7 bases, leaving 10 bases between them.

The chain carries TRBV2 and TRBJ1-3, with TRBD1 matching over 7 bases. Germline values: CDR1 SNHLY, CDR2 FYNNEI. This CDR3 has 14 residues. V trimming: 7 bases; J trimming: 3 bases; junction bases outside the gene matches: 6. Here the CDR3 reads CASMTGKVGNTIYF. The CDR3 bases are TGTGCCAGCATGACAGGGAAGGTTGGAAACACCATATATTTT.

This clonotype has at least ten counts. The chain's CDR3 is CASSFRGTGKGYTF. The CDR3 coding sequence is TGTGCCAGCAGTTTTAGGGGGACAGGGAAAGGCTACACCTTC. The genes are TRBV12-3 or TRBV12-4 and TRBJ1-2; TRBD1 aligns across 9 bases. Trimming cost V 3 bases and J 8 bases; bases outside gene matches: 7. The CDR3 covers 14 residues.

This clonotype was seen a handful of times. The rearrangement joins TRBV7-1 to TRBJ2-3; 8 nucleotides match TRBD1. TRBV7-1 is noted as an ORF with a role that remains uncertain. The CDR3 is 23 amino acids. The J segment lost 0 bases and the V segment lost 2 bases, leaving 25 bases of the junction unmatched. CDR3 protein: CASSSKFGGGRGHWKTSTDTQYF. CDR3 nucleotides: TGTGCCAGCAGCTCAAAATTTGGCGGAGGCAGGGGGCATTGGAAGACTAGCACAGATACGCAGTATTTT.

There are many counts of this clonotype. The chain couples TRBV6-1 to TRBJ1-2; TRBD1 agrees at 9 bases. The J segment lost 5 bases and the V segment lost 6 bases, leaving 7 bases of the junction unmatched. Germline V gene sequence: CDR1 MNHNS, CDR2 SASEGT. The CDR3 has 14 residues. The CDR3 protein is CASRRTGGAYGYTF. The CDR3 DNA follows: TGTGCCAGCAGAAGAACAGGGGGCGCGTATGGCTACACCTTC.

This clonotype came up many times. The genes are TRBV6-1 and TRBJ1-1; weak D call: TRBD1 (5 bases). The V gene lost 10 bases and the J gene lost 1 base, with 10 bases spanning the gap. Germline V lookup: CDR1 MNHNS, CDR2 SASEGT. The CDR3 has 12 residues. The CDR3 protein is CAIERGNTEAFF. For the CDR3, the DNA is TGTGCCATCGAGAGGGGGAACACTGAAGCTTTCTTT.